The clone carrying this TCR beta chain was observed a few times. This CDR3 comprises 13 residues. V was pared by 2 bases and J by 3 bases, with 8 bases between. The germline CDR1 and CDR2 sequences are LNHDA and SQIVND (reference sequence). This sample is drawn from a study of cytomegalovirus exposure and HLA in healthy donors. The PCR was carried out with 60 Vbeta primers and 13 Jbeta primers. The method was immunoSEQ multiplex PCR; TCRdb's version includes in-frame clones alone and lacks a portion of them. Of 140,000 to 150,000 clones listed, around 10% are singletons. This sequence was found in a man aged 50 to 60 in good health and CMV-seronegative. Source material: PBMCs. The rearrangement joins TRBV19 to TRBJ2-7; no reliable D call. The CDR3 sequence: CASSINNYYEQYF. As DNA, the CDR3 is TGTGCCAGTAGTATAAACAACTACTACGAGCAGTACTTC.